Below, 13 T cell receptor beta chains from the same sample are listed, as sequenced in a study of blood T cell repertoires in COVID-19. Produced via immunoSEQ multiplex PCR; TCRdb's table is partial and in-frame only. The table shows under 45,000 clones, with 90% occurring only once. What was sequenced was peripheral blood. The source is a man aged 55 to 69 with active or convalescent COVID-19.

CDR3 sequence reads: CASSSGMGGSTDTQYF. For the CDR3, the DNA is TGTGCCAGCAGCTCAGGGATGGGGGGAAGCACAGATACGCAGTATTTT. The V call is TRBV7-2, the J call TRBJ2-3; TRBD2 is a possible D gene (6 bases). The CDR3 extends over 16 amino acids. Germline-derived CDR1 and CDR2 are SGHTA and FQGNSA. V gave up 4 bases and J gave up 0 bases, with 14 bases separating them.

V usage is TRBV27 and J usage is TRBJ1-2, with TRBD1 identical over 9 bases. The length of the CDR3 is 15 residues. V shed 5 bases, J shed 4 bases, and the junction held 8 bases outside the gene matches. CDR1 and CDR2 from the germline V gene are MNHEY and SMNVEV (reference sequence). The CDR3 is CASSPRTGDLYGYTF. The CDR3 region has the DNA TGTGCCAGCAGTCCGCGGACAGGGGATCTCTATGGCTACACCTTC.

V is TRBV5-4 and J is TRBJ1-2, with TRBD1 matching 7 bases. This CDR3 contains 15 residues. The junction had 10 bases not matched to a gene; V was cut back by 4 bases and J by 4 bases. CDR1 is SGHNT and CDR2 is YYREEE in the germline V gene (reference sequence). The CDR3 spells CASSAGTAQGYGYTF. CDR3 nucleotide sequence: TGTGCCAGCAGCGCCGGGACAGCCCAAGGCTATGGCTACACCTTC.

V and J are TRBV6-5 and TRBJ1-6; TRBD1 might be the D (5 bases). The germline V and J ends were trimmed by 6 bases and 3 bases, with 12 bases remaining between them. This CDR3 is 15 amino acids long. Germline V gene sequence: CDR1 MNHEY, CDR2 SVGAGI. As DNA, the CDR3 is TGTGCCAGCAGGCTGACAGCAAACTATAATTCACCCCTCCACTTT. Its protein product is CASRLTANYNSPLHF.

This rearrangement joins TRBV5-1 to TRBJ2-1; TRBD2 matches at 8 bases. The germline gives CDR1 SGHRS, CDR2 YFSETQ. After removal of 4 bases from V and 2 bases from J, the junction contained 8 bases not matched to a gene. CDR3 length equals 16 residues. The CDR3 loop reads CASSLFSGATYNEQFF. DNA for the CDR3: TGCGCCAGCAGCCTTTTTAGCGGGGCGACCTACAATGAGCAGTTCTTC.

The rearrangement links TRBV18 to TRBJ2-2; weak D call: TRBD1 (6 bases). CDR1 is KGHSH and CDR2 is LQKENI in the germline V gene. The CDR3 covers 15 residues. V lost 3 bases to trimming and J lost 4 bases, with 12 bases between them. CDR3 sequence (DNA): TGTGCCAGCTCACCCTTGACAGGCTTCACCGGGGAGCTGTTTTTT. This sequence encodes CASSPLTGFTGELFF. The whole variable domain, remainder taken from reference TRBV18 and TRBJ2-2, is NAGVMQNPRHLVRRRGQEARLRCSPMKGHSHVYWYRQLPEEGLKFMVYLQKENIIDESGMPKERFSAEFPKEGPSILRIQQVVRGDSAAYFCASSPLTGFTGELFFGEGSRLTVL.

The chain joins TRBV10-3 to TRBJ1-6, with 11 bases fitting TRBD1. The CDR3 runs 14 residues. V shed 9 bases and J 6 bases; nucleotides not matched to a gene: 4. Germline CDR1 reads ENHRY; CDR2 reads SYGVKD. CDR3 sequence (DNA): TGTGCCATAAGGGACAGGGGGACTAATTCACCCCTCCACTTT. It specifies CAIRDRGTNSPLHF.

This clone appeared a few times. The CDR3 DNA is TGTGCCAGCAGCTTAGAGCCTGGACAGGGGGGCACTGAAGCTTTCTTT. It translates to CASSLEPGQGGTEAFF. The V gene is TRBV7-9, the J gene TRBJ1-1, with 10 positions matching TRBD1. CDR1 is SEHNR, CDR2 FQNEAQ, per germline (reference sequence). This CDR3 contains 16 residues. Germline trimming cut 1 base from V and 4 bases from J; bases unmatched to any gene: 6.

V usage is TRBV10-1 and J usage is TRBJ2-1, with TRBD2 matching 9 bases. V trimming: 0 bases; J trimming: 1 base; junction bases outside the gene matches: 10. The CDR3 has 19 amino acids. Per the germline V gene, CDR1 is WNHNN and CDR2 is SYGVQD (reference sequence). The CDR3 protein is CASSESGAGGRTSYNEQFF. The CDR3 DNA is TGCGCCAGCAGTGAGTCGGGGGCGGGAGGGCGAACTTCCTACAATGAGCAGTTCTTC.

The chain has TRBV27 and TRBJ1-1; D gene ambiguous. CDR1 and CDR2 (germline): MNHEY, SMNVEV (reference sequence). This CDR3 contains 14 residues. The ends were cut back, 6 bases at V and 1 base at J, with 12 bases in the middle. For the CDR3, the DNA is TGTGCCAGCAGATTCTCGACTCCGAACACTGAAGCTTTCTTT. This codes for CASRFSTPNTEAFF.

This CDR3 reads CASSQAWGRETQYF. The CDR3 DNA follows: TGTGCCAGCTCCCAAGCCTGGGGGCGGGAGACCCAGTACTTC. The chain links TRBV18 to TRBJ2-5, with D maybe TRBD1 (6 bases). Trimming took off 6 bases at V and 5 bases at J, with 16 bases between the two ends. The CDR3 consists of 14 residues. Germline CDR1 and CDR2: KGHSH and LQKENI.

This CDR3 is CASSDRANQPQHF. CDR3 bases: TGTGCCAGCAGTGACAGGGCTAATCAGCCCCAGCATTTT. The chain links TRBV6-1 to TRBJ1-5; D is perhaps TRBD1 (5 bases). The CDR3 loop spans 13 amino acids. The V gene's germline CDR1 is MNHNS and CDR2 SASEGT. Trimming left V 3 bases short and J 4 bases short, with 7 bases between.

V gene TRBV5-1 combines with J gene TRBJ2-1, with 7 bases that match TRBD1. The V and J ends lost 4 bases and 5 bases, in that order; junction bases with no gene match: 6. Per germline, CDR1 SGHRS and CDR2 YFSETQ. This CDR3 spans 14 amino acids. This chain's CDR3 is CASSGWTGDNEQFF. The CDR3 DNA follows: TGCGCCAGCAGCGGGTGGACAGGAGACAATGAGCAGTTCTTC.